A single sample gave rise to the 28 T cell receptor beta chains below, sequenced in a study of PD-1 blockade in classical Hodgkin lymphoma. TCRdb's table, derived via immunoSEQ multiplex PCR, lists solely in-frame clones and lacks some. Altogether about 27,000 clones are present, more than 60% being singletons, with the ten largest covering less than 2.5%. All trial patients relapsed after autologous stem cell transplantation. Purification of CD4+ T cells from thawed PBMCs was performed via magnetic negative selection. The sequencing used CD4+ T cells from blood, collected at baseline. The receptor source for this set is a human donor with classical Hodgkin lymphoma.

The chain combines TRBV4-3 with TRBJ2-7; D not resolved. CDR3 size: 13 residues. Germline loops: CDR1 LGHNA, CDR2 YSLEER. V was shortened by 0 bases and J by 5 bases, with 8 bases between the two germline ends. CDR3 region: CASSQDLRDEQYF. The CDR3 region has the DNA TGCGCCAGCAGCCAAGATCTTAGGGACGAGCAGTACTTC.

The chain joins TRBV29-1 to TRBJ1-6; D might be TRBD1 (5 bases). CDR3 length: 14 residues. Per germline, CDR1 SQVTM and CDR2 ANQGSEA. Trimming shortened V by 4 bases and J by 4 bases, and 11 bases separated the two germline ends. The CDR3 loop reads CSVAQGGYNSPLHF. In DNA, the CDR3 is TGCAGCGTTGCGCAGGGAGGATATAATTCACCCCTCCACTTT.

In DNA form, the CDR3 reads TGCGCCAGCAGCCCGGGGAGTTGGCTGAGCTCCTATAATTCACCCCTCCACTTT. Protein sequence: CASSPGSWLSSYNSPLHF. The rearrangement uses TRBV5-1 and TRBJ1-6; D uncertain. V lost 4 bases, J lost 0 bases, and 17 bases lay in between. Germline assignment: CDR1 SGHRS and CDR2 YFSETQ. The CDR3 has 18 residues.

The CDR3 region is CATREHQRNNEQFF. CDR3 DNA: TGCGCCACCAGAGAGCATCAGAGGAACAATGAGCAGTTCTTC. V usage is TRBV10-2 and J usage is TRBJ2-1; D is unresolved. Germline CDR1 and CDR2: WSHSY and SAAADI. V was pared by 10 bases and J by 5 bases, with 18 bases between. The CDR3 sequence is 14 residues long.

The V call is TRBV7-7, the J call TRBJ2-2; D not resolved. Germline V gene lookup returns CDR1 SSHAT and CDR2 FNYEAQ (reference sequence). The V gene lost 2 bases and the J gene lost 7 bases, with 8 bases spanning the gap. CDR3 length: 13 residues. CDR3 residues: CASSLRSGGELFF. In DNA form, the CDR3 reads TGTGCCAGCAGCTTAAGATCAGGCGGGGAGCTGTTTTTT.

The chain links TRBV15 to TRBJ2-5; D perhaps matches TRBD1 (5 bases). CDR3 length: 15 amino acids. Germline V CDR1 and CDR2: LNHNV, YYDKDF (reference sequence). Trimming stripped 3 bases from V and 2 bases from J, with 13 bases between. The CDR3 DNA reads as TGTGCCACCAGCAGGGGGCGGAACCGACAAGAGACCCAGTACTTC. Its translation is CATSRGRNRQETQYF. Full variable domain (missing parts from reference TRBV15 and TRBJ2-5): DAMVIQNPRYQVTQFGKPVTLSCSQTLNHNVMYWYQQKSSQAPKLLFHYYDKDFNNEADTPDNFQSRRPNTSFCFLDIRSPGLGDTAMYLCATSRGRNRQETQYFGPGTRLLVL.

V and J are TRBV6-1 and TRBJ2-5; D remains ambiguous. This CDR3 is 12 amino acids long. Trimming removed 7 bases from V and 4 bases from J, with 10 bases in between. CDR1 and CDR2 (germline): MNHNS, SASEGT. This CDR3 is CASTPARETQYF. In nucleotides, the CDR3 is TGTGCCAGCACACCCGCCCGAGAGACCCAGTACTTC.

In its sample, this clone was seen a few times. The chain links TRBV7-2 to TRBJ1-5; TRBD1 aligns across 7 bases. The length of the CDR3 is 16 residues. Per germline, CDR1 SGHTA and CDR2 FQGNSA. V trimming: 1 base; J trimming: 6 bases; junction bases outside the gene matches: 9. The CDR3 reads CASSLERGLQFQPQHF. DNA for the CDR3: TGTGCCAGCAGCTTAGAAAGGGGGCTCCAGTTTCAGCCCCAGCATTTT. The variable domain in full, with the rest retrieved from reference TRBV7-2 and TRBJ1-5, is GAGVSQSPSNKVTEKGKDVELRCDPISGHTALYWYRQSLGQGLEFLIYFQGNSAPDKSGLPSDRFSAERTGGSVSTLTIQRTQQEDSAVYLCASSLERGLQFQPQHFGDGTRLSIL.

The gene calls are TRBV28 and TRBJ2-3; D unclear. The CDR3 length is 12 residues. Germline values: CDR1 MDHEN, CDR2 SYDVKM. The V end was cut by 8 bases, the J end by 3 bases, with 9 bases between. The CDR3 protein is CASCLRTDTQYF. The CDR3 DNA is TGTGCCAGCTGCCTTCGAACAGATACGCAGTATTTT.

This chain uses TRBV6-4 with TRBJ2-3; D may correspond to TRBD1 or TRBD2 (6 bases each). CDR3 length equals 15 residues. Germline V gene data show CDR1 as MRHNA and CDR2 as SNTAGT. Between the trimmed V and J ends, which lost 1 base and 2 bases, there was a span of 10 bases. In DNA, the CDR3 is TGTGCCAGCAGTGACTTCGGGGGCCCCACAGATACGCAGTATTTT. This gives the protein CASSDFGGPTDTQYF.

Here the CDR3 reads CASSEASVTQYF. CDR3 DNA sequence: TGTGCCAGCAGTGAAGCTAGCGTGACCCAGTACTTC. This sequence joins TRBV2 and TRBJ2-5; perhaps TRBD2 as D (5 bases). CDR1 and CDR2 (germline): SNHLY, FYNNEI. V dropped 0 bases and J dropped 7 bases, with 6 bases sitting between them. The length of the CDR3 is 12 residues.

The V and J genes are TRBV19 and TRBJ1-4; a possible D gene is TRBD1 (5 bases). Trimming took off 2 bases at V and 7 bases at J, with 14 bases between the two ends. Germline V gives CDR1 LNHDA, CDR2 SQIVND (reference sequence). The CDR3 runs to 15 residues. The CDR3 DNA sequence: TGTGCCAGTAGTATATCGAGGGGCCGAGGTGAAAAACTGTTTTTT. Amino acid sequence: CASSISRGRGEKLFF.

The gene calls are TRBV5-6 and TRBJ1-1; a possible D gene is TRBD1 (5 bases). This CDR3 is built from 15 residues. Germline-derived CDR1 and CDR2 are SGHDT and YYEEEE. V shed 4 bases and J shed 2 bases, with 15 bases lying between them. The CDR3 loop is CASSPFGGANTEAFF. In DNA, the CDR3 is TGTGCCAGCAGCCCGTTCGGGGGAGCAAACACTGAAGCTTTCTTT.

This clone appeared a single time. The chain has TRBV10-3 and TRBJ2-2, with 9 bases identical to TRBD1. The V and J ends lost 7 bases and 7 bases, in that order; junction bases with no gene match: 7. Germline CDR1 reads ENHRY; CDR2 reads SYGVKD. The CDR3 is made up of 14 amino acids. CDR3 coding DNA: TGTGCCATCAACTTGGACAGGGGTCACGGGGAGCTGTTTTTT. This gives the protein CAINLDRGHGELFF.

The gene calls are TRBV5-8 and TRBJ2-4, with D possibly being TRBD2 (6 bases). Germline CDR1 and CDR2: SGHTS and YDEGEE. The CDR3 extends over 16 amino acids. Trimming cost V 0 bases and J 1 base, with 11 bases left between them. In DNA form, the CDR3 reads TGTGCCAGCAGCTTGGCCGACGGGGGTGCCAAAAACATTCAGTACTTC. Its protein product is CASSLADGGAKNIQYF.

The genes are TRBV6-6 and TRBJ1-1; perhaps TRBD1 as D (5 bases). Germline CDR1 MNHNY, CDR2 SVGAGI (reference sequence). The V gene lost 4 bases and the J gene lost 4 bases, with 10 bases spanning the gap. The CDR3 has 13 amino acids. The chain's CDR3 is CASSSREGTEAFF. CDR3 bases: TGTGCCAGCAGTTCCAGGGAGGGCACTGAAGCTTTCTTT.

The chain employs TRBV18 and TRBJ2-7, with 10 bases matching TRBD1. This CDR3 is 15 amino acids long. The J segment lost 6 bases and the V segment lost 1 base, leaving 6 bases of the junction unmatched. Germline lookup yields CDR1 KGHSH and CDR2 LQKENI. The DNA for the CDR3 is TGTGCCAGCTCACCACGAGAGACAGGGGGCTCCGAGCAGTACTTC. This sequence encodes CASSPRETGGSEQYF.

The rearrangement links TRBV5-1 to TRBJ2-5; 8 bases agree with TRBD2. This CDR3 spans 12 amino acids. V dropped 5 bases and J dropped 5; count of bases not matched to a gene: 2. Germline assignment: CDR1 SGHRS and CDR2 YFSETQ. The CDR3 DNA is TGCGCCAGCAGGGGACTAGGGGAGACCCAGTACTTC. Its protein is CASRGLGETQYF.

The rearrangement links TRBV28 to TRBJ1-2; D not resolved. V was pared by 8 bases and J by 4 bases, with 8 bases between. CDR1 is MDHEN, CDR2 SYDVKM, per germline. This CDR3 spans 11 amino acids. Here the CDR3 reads CASQRRYGYTF. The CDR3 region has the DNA TGTGCCAGCCAGCGGCGCTATGGCTACACCTTC.

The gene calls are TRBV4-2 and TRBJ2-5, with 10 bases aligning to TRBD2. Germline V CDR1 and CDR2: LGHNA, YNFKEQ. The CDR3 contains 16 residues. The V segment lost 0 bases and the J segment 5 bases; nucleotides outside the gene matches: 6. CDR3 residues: CASSQDIAGGGETQYF. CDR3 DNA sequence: TGTGCCAGCAGCCAAGATATAGCGGGGGGCGGGGAGACCCAGTACTTC.

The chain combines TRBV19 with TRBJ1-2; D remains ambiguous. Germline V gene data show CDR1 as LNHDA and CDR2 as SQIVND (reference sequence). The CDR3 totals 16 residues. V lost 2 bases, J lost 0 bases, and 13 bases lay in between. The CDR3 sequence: CASSIPGDRANYGYTF. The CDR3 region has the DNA TGTGCCAGTAGTATACCCGGTGACCGAGCTAACTATGGCTACACCTTC.

The CDR3 reads CAISASQGPDTQYF. CDR3 coding DNA: TGTGCCATCAGTGCGTCGCAGGGTCCAGATACGCAGTATTTT. The chain employs TRBV10-3 and TRBJ2-3; maybe TRBD1 (5 bases). Germline V gene sequence: CDR1 ENHRY, CDR2 SYGVKD. V was pared by 4 bases and J by 4 bases, with 12 bases between. There are 14 residues in the CDR3.

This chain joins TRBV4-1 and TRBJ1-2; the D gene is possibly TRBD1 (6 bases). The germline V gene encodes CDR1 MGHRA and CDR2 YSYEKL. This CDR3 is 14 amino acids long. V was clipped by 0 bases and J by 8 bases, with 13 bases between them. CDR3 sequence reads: CASSQESRGVGYTF. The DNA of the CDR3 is TGCGCCAGCAGCCAAGAGTCGAGGGGGGTAGGCTACACCTTC.

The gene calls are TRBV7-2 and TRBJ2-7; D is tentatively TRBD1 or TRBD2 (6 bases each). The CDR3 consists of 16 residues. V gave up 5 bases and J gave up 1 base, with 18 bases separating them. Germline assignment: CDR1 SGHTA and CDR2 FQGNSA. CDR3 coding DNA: TGTGCCAGCAGCCCAAACCAGGGGAGGTCTTCCTACGAGCAGTACTTC. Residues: CASSPNQGRSSYEQYF.

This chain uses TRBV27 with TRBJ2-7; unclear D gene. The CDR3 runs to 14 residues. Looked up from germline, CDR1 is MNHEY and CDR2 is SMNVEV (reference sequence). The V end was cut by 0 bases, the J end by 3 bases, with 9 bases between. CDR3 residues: CASSLSYGFYEQYF. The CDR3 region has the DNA TGTGCCAGCAGTTTATCGTACGGATTCTACGAGCAGTACTTC.

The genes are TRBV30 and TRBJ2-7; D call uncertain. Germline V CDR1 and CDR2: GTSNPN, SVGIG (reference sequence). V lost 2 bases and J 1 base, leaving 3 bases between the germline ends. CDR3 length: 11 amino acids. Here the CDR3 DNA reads TGTGCCTGGAGTCCGTCCTACGAGCAGTACTTC. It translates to CAWSPSYEQYF. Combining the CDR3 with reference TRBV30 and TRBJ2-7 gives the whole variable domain SQTIHQWPATLVQPVGSPLSLECTVEGTSNPNLYWYRQAAGRGLQLLFYSVGIGQISSEVPQNLSASRPQDRQFILSSKKLLLSDSGFYLCAWSPSYEQYFGPGTRLTVT.

The CDR3 loop is CSVEEILRVSLGEAFF. The DNA for the CDR3 is TGCAGCGTTGAAGAAATTCTTCGGGTTAGTTTAGGTGAAGCTTTCTTT. The gene calls are TRBV29-1 and TRBJ1-1, with D unclear. Germline V gene data show CDR1 as SQVTM and CDR2 as ANQGSEA. The CDR3 runs 16 residues. Trimming left V 0 bases short and J 7 bases short, with 21 bases between. Looking up the rest from reference TRBV29-1 and TRBJ1-1 gives the full variable domain: SAVISQKPSRDICQRGTSLTIQCQVDSQVTMMFWYRQQPGQSLTLIATANQGSEATYESGFVIDKFPISRPNLTFSTLTVSNMSPEDSSIYLCSVEEILRVSLGEAFFGQGTRLTVV.

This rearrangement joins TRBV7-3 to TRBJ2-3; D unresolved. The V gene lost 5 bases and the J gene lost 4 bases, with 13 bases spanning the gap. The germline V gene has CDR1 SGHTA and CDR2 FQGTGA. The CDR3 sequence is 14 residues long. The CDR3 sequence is CASSPQPSSDTQYF. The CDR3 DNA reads TGTGCCAGCAGCCCGCAACCGAGTTCAGATACGCAGTATTTT.